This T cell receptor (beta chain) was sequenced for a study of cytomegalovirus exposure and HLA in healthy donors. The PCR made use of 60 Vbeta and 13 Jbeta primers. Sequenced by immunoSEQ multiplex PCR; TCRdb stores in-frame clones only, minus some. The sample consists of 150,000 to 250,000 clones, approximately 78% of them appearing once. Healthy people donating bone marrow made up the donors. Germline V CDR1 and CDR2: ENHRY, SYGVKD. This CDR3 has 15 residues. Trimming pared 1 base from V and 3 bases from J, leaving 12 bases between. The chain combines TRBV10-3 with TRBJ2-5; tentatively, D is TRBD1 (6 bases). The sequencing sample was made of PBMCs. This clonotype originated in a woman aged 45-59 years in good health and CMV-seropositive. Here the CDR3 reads CAISEFDRLEETQYF. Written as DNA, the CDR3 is TGTGCCATCAGTGAGTTCGACAGGTTAGAAGAGACCCAGTACTTC.